Each of the 21 T cell receptor beta chains below was sequenced from the same sample in a study of blood T cell repertoires in COVID-19. This table comes from immunoSEQ multiplex PCR, and its TCRdb copy is limited to in-frame clones, with some not included. The data show fewer than 80,000 clones, with 90% seen just once and less than 6.5% held by the top ten. Specimen: peripheral blood. These TCRs come from a man in his forties or fifties with acute or convalescent COVID-19.

The chain employs TRBV19 and TRBJ2-3; 7 bases are shared with TRBD2. With 10 bases clipped from V and 0 bases from J, the junction kept 10 bases outside the gene matches. CDR1 LNHDA and CDR2 SQIVND come from the germline V gene (reference sequence). CDR3 length equals 15 residues. This chain's CDR3 is CATVPGLPSTDTQYF. The CDR3 region has the DNA TGTGCCACCGTCCCGGGACTACCGAGCACAGATACGCAGTATTTT. Together with reference TRBV19 and TRBJ2-3, the CDR3 gives the full variable domain: DGGITQSPKYLFRKEGQNVTLSCEQNLNHDAMYWYRQDPGQGLRLIYYSQIVNDFQKGDIAEGYSVSREKKESFPLTVTSAQKNPTAFYLCATVPGLPSTDTQYFGPGTRLTVL.

V usage is TRBV5-1 and J usage is TRBJ2-2, with D possibly TRBD2 on 6 matching bases. The CDR3 is 14 amino acids. Germline V CDR1 and CDR2: SGHRS, YFSETQ. Trimming shortened V by 3 bases and J by 4 bases, and 10 bases separated the two germline ends. The CDR3 DNA reads as TGCGCCAGCAGCTGGAGGGCCCTCACCGGGGAGCTGTTTTTT. This encodes CASSWRALTGELFF.

This chain links TRBV20-1 with TRBJ1-2; D possibly corresponds to TRBD1 (5 bases). Per germline, CDR1 DFQATT and CDR2 SNEGSKA (reference sequence). The CDR3 length is 11 residues. V dropped 6 bases and J dropped 4 bases, with 9 bases sitting between them. CDR3 sequence: CSAGGVYGYTF. DNA for the CDR3: TGCAGTGCCGGGGGGGTCTATGGCTACACCTTC.

The genes are TRBV7-9 and TRBJ2-3; 9 bases are shared with TRBD2. After removal of 1 base from V and 3 bases from J, the junction contained 8 bases not matched to a gene. The CDR3 runs 17 residues. The germline gives CDR1 SEHNR, CDR2 FQNEAQ (reference sequence). The DNA of the CDR3 is TGTGCCAGCAGCTTAGAGGCGGGGGGGATTGGGACAGATACGCAGTATTTT. Amino acids: CASSLEAGGIGTDTQYF.

The chain recombines TRBV18 with TRBJ1-1; perhaps TRBD1 as D (5 bases). Per the germline V gene, CDR1 is KGHSH and CDR2 is LQKENI. Deletions cut 2 bases from V and 1 base from J, with 11 bases between. This CDR3 region has 15 residues. CDR3 coding DNA: TGTGCCAGCTCACCAGGAGCAGGGCCGAACACTGAAGCTTTCTTT. Its protein product is CASSPGAGPNTEAFF.

V gene TRBV5-1 combines with J gene TRBJ1-1; D gene uncertain. CDR1 and CDR2 (germline): SGHRS, YFSETQ. This CDR3 contains 16 residues. Trimming shortened V by 0 bases and J by 0 bases, and 12 bases separated the two germline ends. The CDR3, as DNA: TGCGCCAGCAGCTTGGCCTCGGGGAACTTGAACACTGAAGCTTTCTTT. Translated, it gives CASSLASGNLNTEAFF.

The gene calls are TRBV30 and TRBJ1-2; 8 positions agree with TRBD1. The CDR3 contains 13 residues. Germline loops: CDR1 GTSNPN, CDR2 SVGIG (reference sequence). V shed 5 bases and J 3 bases; nucleotides not matched to a gene: 5. This chain's CDR3 is CAWVGQGDYGYTF. The CDR3, as DNA: TGTGCCTGGGTTGGACAGGGAGACTATGGCTACACCTTC.

This chain links TRBV4-1 with TRBJ1-4; 7 bases are a match to TRBD1. Looked up from germline, CDR1 is MGHRA and CDR2 is YSYEKL. The CDR3 covers 15 residues. Unmatched junction bases numbered 7, after V lost 8 bases and J lost 1 base. The DNA for the CDR3 is TGCGCCAGCGCGACAGGGTCCGTAACTAATGAAAAACTGTTTTTT. Amino acids: CASATGSVTNEKLFF.

J is TRBJ1-6 and V is TRBV12-5; D is unclear. V lost 4 bases to trimming and J lost 8 bases, with 15 bases between them. The CDR3 extends over 15 amino acids. Looked up from germline, CDR1 is LGHNT and CDR2 is FRNRAP. CDR3 DNA: TGTGCTAGTGGTTCCGCGGAAGCGAGGCATTCACCCCTCCACTTT. Translated: CASGSAEARHSPLHF.

The V call is TRBV19, the J call TRBJ1-5, with TRBD1 identical over 9 bases. The CDR3 runs 15 residues. Germline V gene sequence: CDR1 LNHDA, CDR2 SQIVND (reference sequence). The V segment lost 5 bases and the J segment 6 bases; nucleotides outside the gene matches: 8. The CDR3 here is CASSGDTGGRQPQHF. CDR3 nucleotide sequence: TGTGCCAGTAGTGGAGATACAGGGGGCCGTCAGCCCCAGCATTTT. The full variable domain, with the rest looked up from reference TRBV19 and TRBJ1-5, is DGGITQSPKYLFRKEGQNVTLSCEQNLNHDAMYWYRQDPGQGLRLIYYSQIVNDFQKGDIAEGYSVSREKKESFPLTVTSAQKNPTAFYLCASSGDTGGRQPQHFGDGTRLSIL.

This clone was picked up a small number of times. The rearrangement links TRBV5-5 to TRBJ1-4; D may be TRBD1 (6 bases). The CDR3 runs 14 residues. Germline loops: CDR1 SGHKS, CDR2 YYEKEE (reference sequence). V lost 4 bases to trimming and J lost 8 bases, with 15 bases between them. The CDR3 region has the DNA TGTGCCAGCAGCCAACAGGGACGAGGGGAAAAACTGTTTTTT. Its translation is CASSQQGRGEKLFF.

The gene calls are TRBV9 and TRBJ2-7; 8 bases align to TRBD1. The germline gives CDR1 SGDLS, CDR2 YYNGEE. The V segment lost 4 bases and the J segment 7 bases; nucleotides outside the gene matches: 10. The CDR3 extends over 14 amino acids. The chain's CDR3 is CASSSLDRVGEQYF. In DNA, the CDR3 is TGTGCCAGCAGCTCTTTGGACAGGGTGGGGGAGCAGTACTTC.

The chain is built from TRBV2 and TRBJ1-2; 8 positions match TRBD1. This CDR3 spans 13 amino acids. Germline CDR1 and CDR2: SNHLY and FYNNEI. V shed 4 bases and J 4 bases; nucleotides not matched to a gene: 2. The CDR3 sequence: CASSGQGSYGYTF. CDR3 in DNA: TGTGCCAGCAGTGGACAGGGGAGCTATGGCTACACCTTC.

The J gene is TRBJ2-7, the V gene TRBV6-2 or TRBV6-3; D is perhaps TRBD1 (6 bases). Germline CDR1 reads MNHEY; CDR2 reads SVGEGT. V was shortened by 3 bases and J by 3 bases, with 9 bases between the two germline ends. This CDR3 spans 13 amino acids. Here the CDR3 reads CASSYPGVYEQYF. The CDR3 bases are TGTGCCAGCAGTTATCCAGGGGTCTACGAGCAGTACTTC.

The chain combines TRBV7-2 with TRBJ2-7; maybe TRBD1 (6 bases). The CDR3 totals 17 residues. Per the germline V gene, CDR1 is SGHTA and CDR2 is FQGNSA. Deletions cut 1 base from V and 3 bases from J, with 19 bases between. CDR3 in amino acids: CASSLVSGRTANYEQYF. DNA for the CDR3: TGTGCCAGCAGCTTAGTTTCAGGTCGGACAGCAAACTACGAGCAGTACTTC. Based on the CDR3 plus reference TRBV7-2 and TRBJ2-7, the full variable domain is GAGVSQSPSNKVTEKGKDVELRCDPISGHTALYWYRQSLGQGLEFLIYFQGNSAPDKSGLPSDRFSAERTGGSVSTLTIQRTQQEDSAVYLCASSLVSGRTANYEQYFGPGTRLTVT.

This clone appeared a few times. The gene calls are TRBV29-1 and TRBJ2-7; 8 nucleotides align to TRBD1. The J segment lost 4 bases and the V segment lost 7 bases, leaving 9 bases of the junction unmatched. Germline V gene data show CDR1 as SQVTM and CDR2 as ANQGSEA. The CDR3 covers 13 residues. CDR3 sequence: CSGGQGGGYEQYF. CDR3 DNA sequence: TGCAGCGGAGGACAGGGAGGAGGTTACGAGCAGTACTTC.

This clone has only one observation. V gene TRBV2 combines with J gene TRBJ1-1, with a possible D match to TRBD1 (5 bases). CDR1 and CDR2 from the germline V gene are SNHLY and FYNNEI. This CDR3 has 13 amino acids. Trimming left V 7 bases short and J 4 bases short, with 13 bases between. The CDR3 region has the DNA TGTGCCAGCAACGCAGGGTTGGGCACTGAAGCTTTCTTT. Translated, it gives CASNAGLGTEAFF.

This chain links TRBV19 with TRBJ2-3, with D perhaps TRBD1 (6 bases). CDR1 LNHDA and CDR2 SQIVND come from the germline V gene (reference sequence). This CDR3 region has 14 residues. V lost 10 bases and J 2 bases, leaving 16 bases between the germline ends. The CDR3 DNA reads TGTGCCACAACATGGGACACCTACACAGATACGCAGTATTTT. It codes for CATTWDTYTDTQYF.

The chain is built from TRBV5-1 and TRBJ2-1; D is possibly TRBD2 (6 bases). The germline gives CDR1 SGHRS, CDR2 YFSETQ. V dropped 1 base and J dropped 0 bases, with 17 bases sitting between them. This CDR3 has 18 amino acids. CDR3 sequence: CASSLFHRVADSYNEQFF. CDR3 bases: TGCGCCAGCAGCTTGTTTCACCGAGTAGCGGACTCCTACAATGAGCAGTTCTTC.

The chain employs TRBV7-2 and TRBJ2-5, with 8 bases aligning to TRBD2. The V segment lost 0 bases and the J segment 4 bases; nucleotides outside the gene matches: 7. Germline CDR1 reads SGHTA; CDR2 reads FQGNSA. The CDR3 length is 16 residues. CDR3 bases: TGTGCCAGCAGCTTAGCGCTACTTAGCGGGGCAGAGACCCAGTACTTC. As protein: CASSLALLSGAETQYF.

V is TRBV3-1 (or the pseudogene TRBV3-2) and J is TRBJ2-7; 11 bases are shared with TRBD2. The ends lost 4 bases at V and 4 bases at J; junction bases unmatched: 3. This CDR3 has 14 amino acids. Germline V gene data show CDR1 as LGHDT and CDR2 as YNNKEL (reference sequence). The CDR3, as DNA: TGTGCCAGCAGCCTGGGACTAGCGGCTTACGAGCAGTACTTC. This sequence encodes CASSLGLAAYEQYF.